This T cell receptor beta chain was identified in a study of T cells in Graves' hyperthyroidism and ophthalmopathy. RNA transcripts provided the source from which TCR beta CDR3 regions were amplified. The HTBI primer set was used in a first-round RT-PCR of the TCR CDR3. Each CDR3 protein is one row after TCRdb ran MiXCR on the multiplex PCR reads. The repertoire holds roughly 530,000 distinct CDR3 sequences, with 17% as singletons. Worth noting for this clonotype: Its antigen is unidentified.

The CDR3 extends over 14 amino acids. Trimming cost V 5 bases and J 4 bases, with 12 bases left between them. CDR1 is MDHEN and CDR2 is SYDVKM in the germline V gene. Study observations and caveats: Separating ophthalmopathy from stable hyperthyroidism was achieved by a 13 V-J model.

Sequenced material: blood. J is TRBJ1-5 and V is TRBV28; D gene unclear. This sequence was found in a woman under 30 with Graves' ophthalmopathy. The CDR3 spells CASSLLSRNQPQHF. CDR3 bases: TGTGCCAGCAGTCTGCTATCCAGGAATCAGCCCCAGCATTTT.